This T cell receptor (beta chain) was found in a study of T cells in Graves' hyperthyroidism and ophthalmopathy. Researchers took RNA transcripts and amplified the TCR beta CDR3 regions from them. The HTBI set primed first-round TCR CDR3 RT-PCR. TCRdb used MiXCR to reprocess the multiplex PCR reads, holding one entry per CDR3 protein. The sample includes about 560,000 distinct CDR3 sequences, around 15% of them seen just once. Trimming pared 6 bases from V and 5 bases from J, leaving 10 bases between. CDR3 length equals 13 residues. The germline CDR1 and CDR2 sequences are LNHDA and SQIVND (reference sequence). Uncontrolled infection, other autoimmune disease, pregnancy or lactation disqualified patients from enrolment. Fresh peripheral blood, roughly 9.8 ml of it, supplied the PBMCs.

This sequence originates from a woman under 30 with Graves' hyperthyroidism. The chain links TRBV19 to TRBJ1-4, with unresolved D. Sequenced: blood. The CDR3 is CASRREFNEKLFF. For the CDR3, the DNA is TGTGCCAGTAGGCGGGAATTCAATGAAAAACTGTTTTTT.